These T cell receptor beta chains were read from a single sample in a study of cytotoxic CD8 clonotypes in ibrutinib-treated CLL. Repertoires were generated with immunoSEQ multiplex PCR, while TCRdb's copy carries only in-frame clones and drops some. In the table there are 70,000 to 80,000 clones, 70% to 90% of which are singletons. Sequenced material: PBMCs, taken at disease progression, from a patient treated with ibrutinib. The source of these receptors is a human donor with chronic lymphocytic leukemia. CDR3s include the opening cysteine and the closing phenylalanine or tryptophan.

v_gene: TRBV5-6
len: 16
CDR3aa: CASSLAPTPHYYGYTF

v_gene: TRBV5-1
len: 15
CDR3aa: CASSLSDVSNYGYTF

v_gene: TRBV9
len: 14
CDR3aa: CASSARLAAIEQFF

v_gene: TRBV13
len: 13
CDR3aa: CASSLGSPYGYTF

v_gene: TRBV2
len: 12
CDR3aa: CASSGWGYGYTF

v_gene: TRBV6-1
len: 14
CDR3aa: CASSGQRLDNEQFF

v_gene: TRBV5-1
len: 13
CDR3aa: CASSLGRHNEQFF

v_gene: TRBV29-1
len: 12
CDR3aa: CSVEDRGGRYTF

v_gene: TRBV5-8
len: 16
CDR3aa: CASSSFQGAVYNEQFF

v_gene: TRBV10-1
len: 14
CDR3aa: CASSGQGIPDTQYF

v_gene: TRBV6-1
len: 10
CDR3aa: CASWGNEQYF

v_gene: TRBV5-4
len: 16
CDR3aa: CASSLVPTGGPYEQYF

v_gene: TRBV14
len: 17
CDR3aa: CASSQAGLRGYQETQYF

v_gene: TRBV12-1
len: 11
CDR3aa: CASRNSGGEFF

v_gene: TRBV5-8
len: 17
CDR3aa: CASSRRTSISGANVLTF

v_gene: TRBV6-6
len: 14
CDR3aa: CASSYWTGNTEAFF

v_gene: TRBV9
len: 14
CDR3aa: CASSPRQGIYEQYF

v_gene: TRBV10-2
len: 15
CDR3aa: CASRLAGAIYNEQFF

v_gene: TRBV28
len: 14
CDR3aa: CASSYGVGNQPQHF

v_gene: TRBV2
len: 17
CDR3aa: CASSRRTATTYNSPLHF

v_gene: TRBV5-5
len: 13
CDR3aa: CASRRGSTDTQYF

v_gene: TRBV2
len: 13
CDR3aa: CASNERGLGGYTF

v_gene: TRBV29-1
len: 16
CDR3aa: CSVDNGGRQREYGYTF

v_gene: TRBV18
len: 16
CDR3aa: CASSPIFWDSGNTIYF

v_gene: TRBV11-2
len: 17
CDR3aa: CASSLIFGTALFYGYTF

v_gene: TRBV6-6
len: 14
CDR3aa: CASSERESGYEQYF

v_gene: TRBV6-5
len: 16
CDR3aa: CASSYSGLRSYNEQFF

v_gene: TRBV11-2
len: 18
CDR3aa: CASSLTPRVGVPNNEQFF

v_gene: TRBV4-1
len: 14
CDR3aa: CASSRLPQATEAFF

v_gene: TRBV4-1
len: 15
CDR3aa: CASSQATGGHGKLFF

v_gene: TRBV18
len: 15
CDR3aa: CASSPQGLAYGIQYF

v_gene: TRBV11-2
len: 17
CDR3aa: CASSPVRGRGSQETQYF

v_gene: TRBV5-1
len: 17
CDR3aa: CASSLAVTSVVVETQYF

v_gene: TRBV23-1
len: 16
CDR3aa: CASSQCITGCTYEQYF

v_gene: TRBV7-2
len: 15
CDR3aa: CASSPAPGNNQPQHF

v_gene: TRBV15
len: 15
CDR3aa: CATSRASGGRNIQYF

v_gene: TRBV9
len: 16
CDR3aa: CASSPEAGGGTDTQYF

v_gene: TRBV27
len: 13
CDR3aa: CASSGNPSSPQHF

v_gene: TRBV10-3
len: 16
CDR3aa: CAISGGLAGVYNEQFF

v_gene: TRBV6-6
len: 14
CDR3aa: CASSYRRSTYEQYF

v_gene: TRBV6-1
len: 14
CDR3aa: CASSEAFEDNEQFF

v_gene: TRBV2
len: 15
CDR3aa: CASSVRGSGTGELFF

v_gene: TRBV9
len: 13
CDR3aa: CASSDLSRGELFF

v_gene: TRBV4-1
len: 16
CDR3aa: CASSHYTGLNNSPLHF

v_gene: TRBV4-1
len: 14
CDR3aa: CASSRVILNTEAFF

v_gene: TRBV29-1
len: 15
CDR3aa: CSVEGQGASYNEQFF

v_gene: TRBV4-2
len: 15
CDR3aa: CASSLGGGNNQPQHF